This entry lists 25 T cell receptor beta chains sequenced from one sample in a study of memory CD8 T cells in hepatitis C reinfection. The assay was immunoSEQ multiplex PCR, and TCRdb's table has in-frame clones only and misses some. The sample shows approximately 46,000 clones, 89% of them seen only once. Time point specified: late/post reinfection, 12 to 24 weeks after detection. Sorted cells were sequenced directly ex vivo without any in vitro expansion. Source material: naive CD8+ T cells sorted from blood. These receptors were collected from a man aged 18 to 30 with hepatitis C virus infection.

Here the CDR3 DNA reads TGTGCCAGCACCGAGTCGGGAGTATCCTACAATGAGCAGTTCTTC. This codes for CASTESGVSYNEQFF. The chain uses TRBV6-1 and TRBJ2-1; D perhaps matches TRBD2 (6 bases). With 7 bases removed from V and 1 base from J, the gap between germline ends came to 14 bases. There are 15 residues in the CDR3. Germline values: CDR1 MNHNS, CDR2 SASEGT.

The gene calls are TRBV4-1 and TRBJ2-1, with 15 bases aligning to TRBD2. The V segment lost 4 bases and the J segment 8 bases; nucleotides outside the gene matches: 9. CDR1 and CDR2 (germline): MGHRA, YSYEKL. The CDR3 extends over 17 amino acids. The CDR3 coding sequence is TGCGCCAGCAGCCTCTTCGGACTAGCGGGGGGGCGCGATGAGCAGTTCTTC. It encodes CASSLFGLAGGRDEQFF.

This clone appeared a single time. This chain connects TRBV19 to TRBJ2-1; 7 bases are a match to TRBD2. Germline CDR1 is LNHDA and CDR2 is SQIVND (reference sequence). CDR3 length equals 15 residues. V lost 5 bases to trimming and J lost 4 bases; unmatched junction nucleotides: 8. The CDR3 DNA reads TGTGCCAGTAGTCAGGGCGGGAGCGCTTACAATGAGCAGTTCTTC. As protein: CASSQGGSAYNEQFF.

This clone was recorded a few times. This chain connects TRBV10-2 to TRBJ1-2; TRBD1 aligns across 7 bases. This CDR3 contains 16 residues. The V gene's germline CDR1 is WSHSY and CDR2 SAAADI. V trimming: 8 bases; J trimming: 5 bases; junction bases outside the gene matches: 17. CDR3 protein: CASGEALERGLYGYTF. CDR3 coding DNA: TGCGCCAGCGGGGAGGCGCTGGAGAGGGGGCTTTATGGCTACACCTTC.

This clone was observed a few times. Here the CDR3 DNA reads TGTGCCAGCAGTGGAGGCGGGGAGCTGTTTTTT. It yields the protein CASSGGGELFF. This chain joins TRBV6-5 and TRBJ2-2, with D perhaps matching TRBD2 (5 bases). The CDR3 length is 11 residues. Trimming cost V 5 bases and J 7 bases, with 5 bases left between them. Germline CDR1 MNHEY, CDR2 SVGAGI.

This chain joins TRBV29-1 and TRBJ2-1, with 10 bases aligning to TRBD1. Germline CDR1 and CDR2: SQVTM and ANQGSEA. J gave up 5 bases and V 6 bases, and 7 bases lay outside the gene matches. The CDR3 length is 14 residues. The CDR3 loop is CSVVGTGENNEQFF. DNA of the CDR3: TGCAGCGTGGTAGGGACAGGGGAAAACAATGAGCAGTTCTTC.

Only a few counts were recorded for this clone. The chain recombines TRBV18 with TRBJ2-2; perhaps TRBD1 as D (5 bases). This CDR3 comprises 15 residues. The germline V gene encodes CDR1 KGHSH and CDR2 LQKENI. Trimming shortened V by 8 bases and J by 1 base, and 14 bases separated the two germline ends. CDR3 DNA sequence: TGTGCCAGCACACTTTATACAGGGAACACCGGGGAGCTGTTTTTT. As protein: CASTLYTGNTGELFF. Full variable domain (rest looked up from reference TRBV18 and TRBJ2-2): NAGVMQNPRHLVRRRGQEARLRCSPMKGHSHVYWYRQLPEEGLKFMVYLQKENIIDESGMPKERFSAEFPKEGPSILRIQQVVRGDSAAYFCASTLYTGNTGELFFGEGSRLTVL.

The V and J genes are TRBV4-3 and TRBJ1-1; no clear D gene. The CDR3 is 15 amino acids. Trimming removed 0 bases from V and 2 bases from J, with 10 bases in between. Germline CDR1 is LGHNA and CDR2 is YSLEER. The CDR3 region is CASSQDPGPNTEAFF. The CDR3 region has the DNA TGCGCCAGCAGCCAAGATCCGGGTCCAAACACTGAAGCTTTCTTT.

A single count supports this clone. The chain combines TRBV6-5 with TRBJ1-6, with 7 positions matching TRBD1. V gave up 3 bases and J gave up 6 bases; unmatched junction bases: 5. Germline V lookup: CDR1 MNHEY, CDR2 SVGAGI. The CDR3 has 15 residues. The CDR3 loop reads CASSYSRGSNSPLHF. The CDR3 bases are TGTGCCAGCAGTTATTCCAGGGGGAGTAATTCACCCCTCCACTTT.

This chain connects TRBV5-1 to TRBJ1-6; 7 bases are a match to TRBD1. J gave up 9 bases and V 1 base, and 4 bases lay outside the gene matches. This CDR3 has 14 residues. Germline V gene sequence: CDR1 SGHRS, CDR2 YFSETQ. CDR3 sequence: CASSLRDRASPLHF. CDR3 DNA sequence: TGCGCCAGCAGCTTGCGAGACAGGGCTTCACCCCTCCACTTT.

The rearrangement uses TRBV29-1 and TRBJ2-5; 8 nucleotides match TRBD2. The J segment lost 5 bases and the V segment lost 7 bases, leaving 6 bases of the junction unmatched. Germline-derived CDR1 and CDR2 are SQVTM and ANQGSEA. The CDR3 runs to 12 residues. CDR3 amino acids: CSAGLAGETQYF. CDR3 in DNA: TGCAGCGCCGGACTAGCTGGGGAGACCCAGTACTTC.

The chain recombines TRBV10-3 with TRBJ2-1, with TRBD2 matching over 11 bases. The CDR3 has 16 amino acids. Germline CDR1 and CDR2: ENHRY and SYGVKD. V lost 5 bases to trimming and J lost 4 bases; unmatched junction nucleotides: 7. The CDR3 DNA reads as TGTGCCATCAGTTCGCTAGCGGGAGGCAAGTACAATGAGCAGTTCTTC. This sequence encodes CAISSLAGGKYNEQFF.

This clone was found a few times. The chain uses TRBV10-3 and TRBJ2-7; 9 nucleotides agree with TRBD2. Unmatched junction bases numbered 5, after V lost 5 bases and J lost 0 bases. The CDR3 covers 15 residues. From germline, CDR1 is ENHRY and CDR2 SYGVKD. CDR3 region: CAISPSGVSSYEQYV. DNA for the CDR3: TGTGCCATCAGTCCTAGCGGGGTGAGCTCCTACGAGCAGTACGTC.

V usage is TRBV2 and J usage is TRBJ1-1; possible D gene TRBD1, 5 bases. Germline CDR1 is SNHLY and CDR2 is FYNNEI. V was trimmed by 3 bases and J by 5 bases, leaving 13 bases between them. The CDR3 runs 14 residues. The CDR3 is CASSDWGGDTEAFF. Here the CDR3 DNA reads TGTGCCAGCAGTGACTGGGGGGGTGATACTGAAGCTTTCTTT.

This chain links TRBV27 with TRBJ2-1, with 8 bases matching TRBD1. Germline CDR1 MNHEY, CDR2 SMNVEV (reference sequence). V lost 6 bases to trimming and J lost 8 bases; unmatched junction nucleotides: 12. This CDR3 has 15 residues. CDR3 amino acids: CASRPRTGYGDEQFF. The CDR3 bases are TGTGCCAGCAGGCCGCGGACAGGGTATGGGGATGAGCAGTTCTTC.

The V call is TRBV5-6, the J call TRBJ1-2; 8 bases match TRBD1. Germline values: CDR1 SGHDT, CDR2 YYEEEE. There are 14 residues in the CDR3. The V and J ends lost 4 bases and 5 bases, in that order; junction bases with no gene match: 7. DNA of the CDR3: TGTGCCAGCAGCCTAGGACAGGGTTCATATGGCTACACCTTC. Translation: CASSLGQGSYGYTF. The full variable domain, rest sourced from reference TRBV5-6 and TRBJ1-2, is DAGVTQSPTHLIKTRGQQVTLRCSPKSGHDTVSWYQQALGQGPQFIFQYYEEEERQRGNFPDRFSGHQFPNYSSELNVNALLLGDSALYLCASSLGQGSYGYTFGSGTRLTVV.

The chain uses TRBV28 and TRBJ2-7, with D hard to call. In germline, CDR1 is MDHEN, CDR2 SYDVKM. V was trimmed by 5 bases and J by 7 bases, leaving 15 bases between them. The CDR3 spans 13 residues. The CDR3 loop is CASSTSTEWEQYV. The CDR3 nucleotides read TGTGCCAGCAGTACCTCCACGGAATGGGAGCAGTACGTC.

The V call is TRBV6-5, the J call TRBJ2-1, with D hard to call. The V and J ends lost 6 bases and 4 bases respectively, with 10 bases between them. Germline V gives CDR1 MNHEY, CDR2 SVGAGI. The CDR3 is 13 amino acids. The CDR3 DNA sequence: TGTGCCAGCAGCTCCGGGTCATACAATGAGCAGTTCTTC. Its protein product is CASSSGSYNEQFF.

The chain is built from TRBV9 and TRBJ2-3; TRBD1 agrees at 8 bases. There are 15 residues in the CDR3. V lost 0 bases to trimming and J lost 4 bases; unmatched junction nucleotides: 4. Looked up from germline, CDR1 is SGDLS and CDR2 is YYNGEE. CDR3 loop: CASSVGPQGADTQYF. The CDR3, as DNA: TGTGCCAGCAGCGTAGGCCCACAGGGGGCAGATACGCAGTATTTT.

This chain uses TRBV7-6 with TRBJ2-3; D is uncertain. Deletions cut 5 bases from V and 0 bases from J, with 9 bases between. From germline, CDR1 is SGHVS and CDR2 FNYEAQ. The CDR3 extends over 14 amino acids. The chain's CDR3 is CASSLDTSTDTQYF. In DNA form, the CDR3 reads TGTGCCAGCAGCCTAGACACCAGCACAGATACGCAGTATTTT.

This chain uses TRBV28 with TRBJ2-1, with D tentatively TRBD1 (5 bases). Germline V gives CDR1 MDHEN, CDR2 SYDVKM. This CDR3 has 16 amino acids. Trimming took off 5 bases at V and 8 bases at J, with 22 bases between the two ends. This CDR3 is CASSQPGQGDPHEQFF. As DNA, the CDR3 is TGTGCCAGCAGTCAACCGGGCCAGGGCGATCCCCATGAGCAGTTCTTC.

This CDR3 is CASSPGLAGVDEQFF. The CDR3 region has the DNA TGTGCCAGCAGCCCCGGACTAGCGGGAGTGGATGAGCAGTTCTTC. The rearrangement links TRBV13 to TRBJ2-1; 13 bases match TRBD2. Losses at the gene ends were 5 bases for V and 8 bases for J; bases not matched to a gene: 6. The CDR3 runs to 15 residues. From germline, CDR1 is PRHDT and CDR2 FYEKMQ (reference sequence).

Comments on this clone: The same CDR3 can be traced to other DNA sequences in this sample. This rearrangement joins TRBV5-4 to TRBJ2-7, with D perhaps matching TRBD1 (6 bases). Germline V gene data show CDR1 as SGHNT and CDR2 as YYREEE (reference sequence). The CDR3 is made up of 14 amino acids. V was clipped by 2 bases and J by 2 bases, with 11 bases between them. The DNA for the CDR3 is TGTGCCAGCAGCTTAGCCAGGGGAGCCTACGAGCAGTACTTC. It specifies CASSLARGAYEQYF.

The chain employs TRBV19 and TRBJ1-2; D possibly corresponds to TRBD1 (5 bases). V dropped 3 bases and J dropped 2 bases, with 10 bases sitting between them. The CDR3 loop spans 14 amino acids. Germline CDR1 LNHDA, CDR2 SQIVND (reference sequence). This chain's CDR3 is CASSIPGGNYGYTF. The CDR3 DNA is TGTGCCAGTAGTATTCCGGGGGGGAACTATGGCTACACCTTC.

The gene calls are TRBV11-2 and TRBJ2-5, with 10 positions matching TRBD2. The J call may not be correct, given that the DNA end is closer to TRBJ2-7. Germline V gives CDR1 SGHAT, CDR2 FQNNGV. There are 17 residues in the CDR3. The CDR3: CASSPLRGTSVAYEQYF. The DNA for the CDR3 is TGTGCCAGCAGCCCGCTCCGAGGGACTAGCGTTGCCTACGAGCAGTACTTC.